The clone carrying this T cell receptor beta chain was picked up many times. The record originates from a study of human T cells and chemical hapten exposure. CDR3 size: 17 residues. Trimming took 1 base from V and 2 from J, leaving 17 bases between them. CDR1 LGHDT and CDR2 YNNKEL come from the germline V gene (reference sequence). Documented time point: patch test 3, about 24 weeks after DPC sensitization. Documented treatment: therapeutic diphenylcyclopropenone sensitization with weekly scalp DPC. Via MiXCR, TCRdb re-called the RACE reads, giving one row per CDR3 protein. This repertoire shows roughly 89,000 distinct CDR3 sequences, around 9.9% found once; its top ten account for roughly 1%.

This clonotype was obtained from a woman aged 25 to 39 with alopecia areata. Some clones in this sample may be carry-over from other donors' samples. Material: whole blood, obtained in connection with sensitization to the hapten diphenylcyclopropenone (DPC). The gene calls are TRBV3-1 and TRBJ2-5; D perhaps matches TRBD2 (6 bases). As DNA, the CDR3 is TGTGCCAGCAGCCAAGGACGATTAGCGGAGCGGCAAGAGACCCAGTACTTC. This codes for CASSQGRLAERQETQYF.